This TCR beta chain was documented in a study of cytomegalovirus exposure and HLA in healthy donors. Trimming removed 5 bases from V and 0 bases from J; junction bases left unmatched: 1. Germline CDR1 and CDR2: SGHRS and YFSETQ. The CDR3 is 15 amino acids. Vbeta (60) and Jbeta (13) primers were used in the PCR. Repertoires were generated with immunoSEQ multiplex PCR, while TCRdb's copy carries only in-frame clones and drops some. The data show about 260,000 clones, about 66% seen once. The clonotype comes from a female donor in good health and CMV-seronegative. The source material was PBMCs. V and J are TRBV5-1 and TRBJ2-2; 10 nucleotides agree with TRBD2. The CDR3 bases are TGCGCCAGCAGACTAGCGGGACCGAACACCGGGGAGCTGTTTTTT. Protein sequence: CASRLAGPNTGELFF.